The sequence of this T cell receptor (beta chain) was determined in a study of blood T cell repertoires in COVID-19. In the study overall: COVID-19 samples collected from the United States, Italy and Spain covered acute and convalescent phases. Nucleic acid was either cDNA or gDNA, and it came from T cells, B-cell-depleted T cells, or PBMCs.

The CDR3 runs to 13 residues. Germline-derived CDR1 and CDR2 are MNHEY and SMNVEV (reference sequence). The V end lost 4 bases, the J end lost 2 bases, and 7 bases lay between the germline ends. A single count supports this clone. In the authors' workflow: Amplification of reference gene primers provided the estimated nucleated cell counts. Using immunoSEQ multiplex PCR, the repertoire was profiled, and TCRdb retains in-frame clones only, with some absent. Clone size and V and J calls were adopted from that table, with D and trimming inferred from the DNA. Here the sample spans some 120,000 clones, more than 70% being singletons.

The sequenced sample consisted of peripheral blood. The genes are TRBV27 and TRBJ2-3; TRBD1 is a possible D gene (6 bases). This receptor was obtained from a human donor in a cohort sampled during active COVID-19. The CDR3 sequence: CASSYRDTDTQYF. The CDR3 DNA is TGTGCCAGCAGTTACAGGGACACAGATACGCAGTATTTT.